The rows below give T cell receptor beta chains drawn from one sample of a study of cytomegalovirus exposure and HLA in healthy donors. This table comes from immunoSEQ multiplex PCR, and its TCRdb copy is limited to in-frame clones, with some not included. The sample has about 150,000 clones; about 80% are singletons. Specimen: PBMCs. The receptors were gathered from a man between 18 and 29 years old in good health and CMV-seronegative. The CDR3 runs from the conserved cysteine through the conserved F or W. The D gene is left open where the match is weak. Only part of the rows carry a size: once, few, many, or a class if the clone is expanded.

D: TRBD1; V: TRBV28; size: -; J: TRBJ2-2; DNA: TGTGCCAGCCAAAGGGGGCTTGGTGGGCAAGGGGAGCTGTTTTTT; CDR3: CASQRGLGGQGELFF
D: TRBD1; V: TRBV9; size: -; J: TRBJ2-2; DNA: TGTGCCAGCAGCCCCCAACCCGGACAGGGTAAGGGAGGGGAGCTGTTTTTT; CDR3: CASSPQPGQGKGGELFF
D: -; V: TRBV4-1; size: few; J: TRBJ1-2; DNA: TGCGCCAGCAGCCCTAGGGCTCCAGGACTTTATGGCTACACCTTC; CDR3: CASSPRAPGLYGYTF
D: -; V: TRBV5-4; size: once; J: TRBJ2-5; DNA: TGTGCCAGCAGTAGGGAGGGGGGGAAAAAGCAAGAGACCCAGTACTTC; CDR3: CASSREGGKKQETQYF
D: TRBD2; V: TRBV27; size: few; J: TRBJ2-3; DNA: TGTGCCAGCAGTTCCTACGTCGGGACTAGCGGCCTATACACAGATACGCAGTATTTT; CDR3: CASSSYVGTSGLYTDTQYF
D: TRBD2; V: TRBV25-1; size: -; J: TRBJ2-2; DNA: TGTGCCAGCAGTACTAGCGGAGACACCGGGGAGCTGTTTTTT; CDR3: CASSTSGDTGELFF
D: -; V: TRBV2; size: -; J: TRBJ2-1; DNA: TGTGCCAGCAGTGACAGCTACAATGAGCAGTTCTTC; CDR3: CASSDSYNEQFF
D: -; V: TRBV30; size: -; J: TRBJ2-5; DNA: TGTGCCTGGAGTGTGGCCGAGACCCAGTACTTC; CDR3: CAWSVAETQYF
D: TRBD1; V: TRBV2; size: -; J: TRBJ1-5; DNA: TGTGCCAGCCGCCCGGGACAGGGGGCCTCGTCGCAGCCCCAGCATTTT; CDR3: CASRPGQGASSQPQHF
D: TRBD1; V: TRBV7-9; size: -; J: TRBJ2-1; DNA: TGTGCCAGCAGCCCTCGACAGGGGCAGGACCGTGAGCAGTTCTTC; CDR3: CASSPRQGQDREQFF
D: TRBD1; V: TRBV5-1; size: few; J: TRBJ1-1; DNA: TGCGCCAGCAGCCGGCGGGACAGTCGAAACACTGAAGCTTTCTTT; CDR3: CASSRRDSRNTEAFF